These T cell receptor beta chains were read from a single sample in a study of immune evolution from preneoplasia to lung adenocarcinoma. Repertoires were generated with immunoSEQ multiplex PCR, while TCRdb's copy carries only in-frame clones and drops some. The repertoire consists of about 8,400 clones, with around 81% occurring once and the leading ten covering approximately 9%. Material: FFPE invasive lung adenocarcinoma tissue. All receptors come from a person in their fifties with lung adenocarcinoma. CDR3s include the opening cysteine and the closing phenylalanine or tryptophan. Each record gives: clone size, V gene, D gene, J gene, CDR3 DNA, CDR3 protein. A D gene is named only where the DNA matches it firmly. Clone size is not always given. Where it is, it says once, few, many or a class for expanded clones.

clone_size: -
v_call: TRBV29-1
d_call: -
j_call: TRBJ2-1
cdr3_nt: TGCAGCGTTGAGAGTGCCTACAATGAGCAGTTCTTC
cdr3_aa: CSVESAYNEQFF

clone_size: few
v_call: TRBV2
d_call: TRBD2
j_call: TRBJ2-7
cdr3_nt: TGTGCCAGCAGTGAAGAGGCTAGCGGGTTATACGAGCAGTACTTC
cdr3_aa: CASSEEASGLYEQYF

clone_size: -
v_call: TRBV13
d_call: -
j_call: TRBJ2-3
cdr3_nt: TGTGCCAGCAGTAGGAGGCCTAGCACAGATACGCAGTATTTT
cdr3_aa: CASSRRPSTDTQYF

clone_size: -
v_call: TRBV6-5
d_call: -
j_call: TRBJ2-3
cdr3_nt: TGTGCCAGCAGTTCTAGGGATACGCAGTATTTT
cdr3_aa: CASSSRDTQYF

clone_size: -
v_call: TRBV7-8
d_call: TRBD1
j_call: TRBJ1-2
cdr3_nt: TGTGCCAGCAGCTTAGGTGCAGGGGGCGCGAGGGGCTATGGCTACACCTTC
cdr3_aa: CASSLGAGGARGYGYTF

clone_size: -
v_call: TRBV5-1
d_call: -
j_call: TRBJ1-1
cdr3_nt: TGCGCCAGCAGCATACCGGGTCCTGAAGCTTTCTTT
cdr3_aa: CASSIPGPEAFF

clone_size: -
v_call: TRBV19
d_call: -
j_call: TRBJ2-5
cdr3_nt: TGTGCCAGTAGTATAGACGAACTAGCACCCCAGTACTTC
cdr3_aa: CASSIDELAPQYF

clone_size: -
v_call: TRBV29-1
d_call: -
j_call: TRBJ1-1
cdr3_nt: TGCAGCGTTGCAACGGGGGGAGGCAGAACTGAAGCTTTCTTT
cdr3_aa: CSVATGGGRTEAFF

clone_size: -
v_call: TRBV6-1
d_call: -
j_call: TRBJ2-5
cdr3_nt: TGTGCCAGCACTAACCAAGAGACCCAGTACTTC
cdr3_aa: CASTNQETQYF

clone_size: -
v_call: TRBV5-1
d_call: TRBD2
j_call: TRBJ2-3
cdr3_nt: TGCGCCAGCAGCTATACGACTAGCGGGACAGATACGCAGTATTTT
cdr3_aa: CASSYTTSGTDTQYF

clone_size: -
v_call: TRBV30
d_call: TRBD1
j_call: TRBJ1-2
cdr3_nt: TGTGCCTGGAGAGTAACAGGGGGTGCCTATGGCTACACCTTC
cdr3_aa: CAWRVTGGAYGYTF

clone_size: -
v_call: TRBV9
d_call: -
j_call: TRBJ2-2
cdr3_nt: TGTGCCAGCAGCGCCCTCGCCGGGGAGCTGTTTTTT
cdr3_aa: CASSALAGELFF

clone_size: -
v_call: TRBV10-2
d_call: TRBD1
j_call: TRBJ2-7
cdr3_nt: TGCGCCAGCAGCGAGTCCGGGACAGGGGATGGCGAGCAGTACTTC
cdr3_aa: CASSESGTGDGEQYF

clone_size: -
v_call: TRBV28
d_call: TRBD1
j_call: TRBJ1-2
cdr3_nt: TGTGCCAGCATCTTTAACGGACAGGGCCGAGGCTACACCTTC
cdr3_aa: CASIFNGQGRGYTF

clone_size: -
v_call: TRBV28
d_call: TRBD1
j_call: TRBJ2-5
cdr3_nt: TGTGCCAGCAGAAAACAGGGGGGAGAGACCCAGTACTTC
cdr3_aa: CASRKQGGETQYF

clone_size: -
v_call: TRBV27
d_call: -
j_call: TRBJ1-1
cdr3_nt: TGTGCCAGCACGAAGGAGTCTGGGAACACTGAAGCTTTCTTT
cdr3_aa: CASTKESGNTEAFF

clone_size: -
v_call: TRBV6-5
d_call: -
j_call: TRBJ1-1
cdr3_nt: TGTGCCAGCACCCTCGTTGGGGGGGGCACTGAAGCTTTCTTT
cdr3_aa: CASTLVGGGTEAFF

clone_size: -
v_call: TRBV27
d_call: -
j_call: TRBJ2-7
cdr3_nt: TGTGCCAGCAGCCTGACTCATAAGGGGTTCGAGCAGTACTTC
cdr3_aa: CASSLTHKGFEQYF

clone_size: -
v_call: TRBV9
d_call: -
j_call: TRBJ2-1
cdr3_nt: TGTGCCAGCGAGCGAGGGGGGGGCCGGGTCAATGAGCAGTTCTTC
cdr3_aa: CASERGGGRVNEQFF

clone_size: -
v_call: TRBV5-1
d_call: TRBD1
j_call: TRBJ1-1
cdr3_nt: TGCGCCAGCAGCTTTTATGGCACAGGGGGCTCGGTGAACACTGAAGCTTTCTTT
cdr3_aa: CASSFYGTGGSVNTEAFF

clone_size: few
v_call: TRBV6-5
d_call: -
j_call: TRBJ2-3
cdr3_nt: TGTGCCAGCAGTTACTCGGGGGGTCCCACAGATACGCAGTATTTT
cdr3_aa: CASSYSGGPTDTQYF

clone_size: few
v_call: TRBV7-2
d_call: TRBD1
j_call: TRBJ2-5
cdr3_nt: TGTGCCAGCAGCTTAGGCGTAGGGGGCGGTTGGGAGACCCAGTACTTC
cdr3_aa: CASSLGVGGGWETQYF

clone_size: few
v_call: TRBV29-1
d_call: TRBD1
j_call: TRBJ2-7
cdr3_nt: TGCAGCGTTGAAGAAACCAGACAGGGCAGTGGGCAGTACTTC
cdr3_aa: CSVEETRQGSGQYF

clone_size: -
v_call: TRBV10-3
d_call: TRBD1
j_call: TRBJ1-5
cdr3_nt: TGTGCCATCAGCCGACAGGGGGCGGGTCAGCCCCAGCATTTT
cdr3_aa: CAISRQGAGQPQHF

clone_size: few
v_call: TRBV4-1
d_call: -
j_call: TRBJ1-1
cdr3_nt: TGCGCCAGCAGCCAAGATTCGGGAAACACTGAAGCTTTCTTT
cdr3_aa: CASSQDSGNTEAFF

clone_size: -
v_call: TRBV2
d_call: -
j_call: TRBJ2-1
cdr3_nt: TGTGCCAGCACCCGGGACGCCCTGGACGGGGAGCAGTTCTTC
cdr3_aa: CASTRDALDGEQFF

clone_size: -
v_call: TRBV7-8
d_call: TRBD1
j_call: TRBJ1-1
cdr3_nt: TGTGCCAGCAGCTCTGGGACAGGCACTGAAGCTTTCTTT
cdr3_aa: CASSSGTGTEAFF

clone_size: -
v_call: TRBV5-1
d_call: -
j_call: TRBJ1-5
cdr3_nt: TGCGCCAGCAGCTTGTTACCAGGGGTCAATCAGCCCCAGCATTTT
cdr3_aa: CASSLLPGVNQPQHF

clone_size: -
v_call: TRBV27
d_call: -
j_call: TRBJ1-5
cdr3_nt: TGTGCCAGCAGTTTATCGAAGCCTAGCAATCAGCCCCAGCATTTT
cdr3_aa: CASSLSKPSNQPQHF

clone_size: -
v_call: TRBV11-3
d_call: TRBD2
j_call: TRBJ2-4
cdr3_nt: TGTGCCAGCAGCCCGGGACTAGCGGGAGGGCCTTGGAACATTCAGTACTTC
cdr3_aa: CASSPGLAGGPWNIQYF

clone_size: -
v_call: TRBV25-1
d_call: TRBD1
j_call: TRBJ1-3
cdr3_nt: TGTGCCAGCCAGGGGGGGGGAGGCGGAAACACCATATATTTT
cdr3_aa: CASQGGGGGNTIYF

clone_size: once
v_call: TRBV28
d_call: -
j_call: TRBJ1-1
cdr3_nt: TGTGCCAGCAGTTTATGGACCACTTCCACTGAAGCTTTCTTT
cdr3_aa: CASSLWTTSTEAFF

clone_size: -
v_call: TRBV30
d_call: -
j_call: TRBJ1-4
cdr3_nt: TGTGCCTGGGACATTCAGGGTGAAAAACTGTTTTTT
cdr3_aa: CAWDIQGEKLFF

clone_size: -
v_call: TRBV6-6
d_call: -
j_call: TRBJ1-4
cdr3_nt: TGTGCCAGCAGGGACAGCGGAGGGGCAACTAATGAAAAACTGTTTTTT
cdr3_aa: CASRDSGGATNEKLFF

clone_size: -
v_call: TRBV6-6
d_call: -
j_call: TRBJ1-3
cdr3_nt: TGTGCCAGCAGTGCTCAGGTTTTGGCGGCCACCATATATTTT
cdr3_aa: CASSAQVLAATIYF

clone_size: -
v_call: TRBV5-1
d_call: -
j_call: TRBJ1-1
cdr3_nt: TGCGCCAGCAGAAGGGAGGCAGGGTGGGGAGTCACTGAAGCTTTCTTT
cdr3_aa: CASRREAGWGVTEAFF

clone_size: -
v_call: TRBV20-1
d_call: -
j_call: TRBJ2-7
cdr3_nt: TGCAGTGCTGGAACAGGCTACGAGCAGTACTTC
cdr3_aa: CSAGTGYEQYF

clone_size: few
v_call: TRBV6-1
d_call: -
j_call: TRBJ1-1
cdr3_nt: TGTGCCAGCAGTCTAGGGGGACTGAGGAACACTGAAGCTTTCTTT
cdr3_aa: CASSLGGLRNTEAFF

clone_size: -
v_call: TRBV7-3
d_call: TRBD2
j_call: TRBJ2-1
cdr3_nt: TGTGCCAGCAGGACCACTAGCGGGATGTCCTACAATGAGCAGTTCTTC
cdr3_aa: CASRTTSGMSYNEQFF

clone_size: once
v_call: TRBV29-1
d_call: -
j_call: TRBJ1-3
cdr3_nt: TGCAGCGTTGGGGGGACAAGCTCTGGAAACACCATATATTTT
cdr3_aa: CSVGGTSSGNTIYF

clone_size: -
v_call: TRBV27
d_call: -
j_call: TRBJ2-3
cdr3_nt: TGTGCCAGCAGTACCTCCGGGGCCCCAGATACGCAGTATTTT
cdr3_aa: CASSTSGAPDTQYF

clone_size: -
v_call: TRBV4-2
d_call: -
j_call: TRBJ2-2
cdr3_nt: TGTGCCAGCAGCCAATACCGGGACGTGAGAACCGGGGAGCTGTTTTTT
cdr3_aa: CASSQYRDVRTGELFF

clone_size: once
v_call: TRBV2
d_call: -
j_call: TRBJ2-3
cdr3_nt: TGTGCCAGCAGGGGGAGTACAGATACGCAGTATTTT
cdr3_aa: CASRGSTDTQYF

clone_size: -
v_call: TRBV7-9
d_call: -
j_call: TRBJ2-7
cdr3_nt: TGTGCCAGCAGCTTGGAAGATTCCTACGAGCAGTACTTC
cdr3_aa: CASSLEDSYEQYF

clone_size: -
v_call: TRBV10-3
d_call: -
j_call: TRBJ1-5
cdr3_nt: TGTGCCATCAGTGAAGAGCAGGGCGGTCAGCCCCAGCATTTT
cdr3_aa: CAISEEQGGQPQHF